This T cell receptor (beta chain) originates from a study of beta chain features in type 1 diabetes. Study-level background: Healthy donors resembled patients in age, gender and cell yields. The study examined about 110,000,000 sorted cells across all samples.

Germline V gene lookup returns CDR1 SGHTA and CDR2 FQGNSA. Deletions cut 1 base from V and 0 bases from J, with 13 bases between. The CDR3 runs 16 residues. Investigators reverse transcribed all isolated RNA, so they sequenced expressed TCRB transcripts. TCRdb keeps only in-frame clones here, not all; method: immunoSEQ multiplex PCR. In the table there are 150,000 to 200,000 clones, approximately 9.1% of which are singletons. Notes on the study in general: Within each of all four CD4+ subsets, Type 1 diabetes patients had TCRB CDR3s that were moderately but significantly shorter.

As to this clone: The target antigen is unknown.

This chain connects TRBV7-2 to TRBJ2-7; tentatively, D is TRBD2 (6 bases). The material sequenced was central memory CD4+ T cells from blood. The receptor comes from a woman under 30 in good health. This CDR3 is CASSLVSRGSSYEQYF. In DNA form, the CDR3 reads TGTGCCAGCAGCTTAGTTTCCCGGGGGAGCTCCTACGAGCAGTACTTC.